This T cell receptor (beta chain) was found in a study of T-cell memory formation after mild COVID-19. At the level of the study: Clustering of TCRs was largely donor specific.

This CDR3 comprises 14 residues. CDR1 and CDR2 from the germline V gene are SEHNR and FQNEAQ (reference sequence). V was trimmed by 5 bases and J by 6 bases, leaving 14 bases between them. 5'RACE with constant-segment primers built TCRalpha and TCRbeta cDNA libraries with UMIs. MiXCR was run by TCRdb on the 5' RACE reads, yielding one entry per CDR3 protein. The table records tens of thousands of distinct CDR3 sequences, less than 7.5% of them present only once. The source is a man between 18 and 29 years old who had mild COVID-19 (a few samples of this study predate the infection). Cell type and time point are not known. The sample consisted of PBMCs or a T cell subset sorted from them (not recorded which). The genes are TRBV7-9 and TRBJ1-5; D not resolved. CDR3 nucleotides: TGTGCCAGCAGCCCCTCAGGTTCGAGTCAGCCCCAGCATTTT. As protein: CASSPSGSSQPQHF.